The 31 T cell receptor beta chains below all came from one sample that was sequenced in a study of human T cells and chemical hapten exposure. A single record per CDR3 protein comes from TCRdb applying MiXCR to the RACE reads. The repertoire holds 75,000 to 100,000 distinct CDR3 sequences, with approximately 9.7% as singletons. Stated time point: healthy volunteer bleed at 2 weeks. Researchers extracted total RNA from unfractionated whole blood. The sequenced sample was whole blood. These receptors came from a female donor in good health. Some clones in this sample may be carry-over from other donors' samples.

This clonotype was seen ten or more times. The V call is TRBV6-4, the J call TRBJ2-2, with TRBD2 identical over 10 bases. The V gene end was trimmed by 3 bases and the J gene end by 3 bases; junction bases not matched to a gene: 1. The V gene's germline CDR1 is MRHNA and CDR2 SNTAGT. This CDR3 has 15 residues. The CDR3 loop is CASSELAGDTGELFF. The CDR3, as DNA: TGTGCCAGCAGTGAGCTAGCGGGAGACACCGGGGAGCTGTTTTTT.

The V gene is TRBV7-9, the J gene TRBJ1-2; 7 bases align to TRBD1. The CDR3 is 15 amino acids. Germline V lookup: CDR1 SEHNR, CDR2 FQNEAQ (reference sequence). V was pared by 5 bases and J by 6 bases, with 12 bases of the junction left unmatched. This CDR3 reads CASSQTTGVSDGYTF. CDR3 nucleotides: TGTGCCAGCAGCCAAACTACAGGGGTATCCGATGGCTACACCTTC.

The rearrangement joins TRBV6-1 to TRBJ2-2; 9 bases agree with TRBD1. CDR1 is MNHNS and CDR2 is SASEGT in the germline V gene. With 8 bases clipped from V and 4 bases from J, the junction kept 5 bases outside the gene matches. This CDR3 has 14 amino acids. CDR3 nucleotides: TGTGCCAGCCCGACAGGGGGAAGCACCGGGGAGCTGTTTTTT. It codes for CASPTGGSTGELFF.

This clonotype has only a few counts. V usage is TRBV7-9 and J usage is TRBJ1-1; D not resolved. Germline V CDR1 and CDR2: SEHNR, FQNEAQ (reference sequence). This CDR3 has 15 amino acids. The germline V and J ends were trimmed by 6 bases and 1 base, with 15 bases remaining between them. In DNA, the CDR3 is TGTGCCAGCAGTCGAACCGGGAGCAAGAACACTGAAGCTTTCTTT. Translation: CASSRTGSKNTEAFF.

The V and J genes are TRBV19 and TRBJ2-7, with D maybe TRBD1 (5 bases). The CDR3 extends over 14 amino acids. V was pared by 1 base and J by 1 base, with 8 bases between. The germline V gene has CDR1 LNHDA and CDR2 SQIVND (reference sequence). CDR3 bases: TGTGCCAGTAGTATAGGACAGCTTTCCTACGAGCAGTACTTC. This sequence encodes CASSIGQLSYEQYF.

In this sample, this clonotype turned up a few times. The chain combines TRBV19 with TRBJ2-3; the D is unclear. CDR1 LNHDA and CDR2 SQIVND come from the germline V gene (reference sequence). Trimming removed 5 bases from V and 2 bases from J, with 8 bases in between. This CDR3 is 13 amino acids long. This CDR3 reads CASSLQNTDTQYF. The CDR3 DNA is TGTGCCAGTAGTCTCCAAAACACAGATACGCAGTATTTT.

The CDR3 is CASSPTQGTRFSDTQYF. The CDR3, as DNA: TGTGCCAGCAGTCCCACTCAGGGGACTAGATTCTCAGATACGCAGTATTTT. The chain couples TRBV12-3 or TRBV12-4 to TRBJ2-3, with 8 bases that match TRBD2. This CDR3 is built from 17 residues. After removal of 5 bases from V and 4 bases from J, the junction contained 14 bases not matched to a gene.

V and J are TRBV2 and TRBJ2-7; no reliable D call. The CDR3 extends over 13 amino acids. The V gene's germline CDR1 is SNHLY and CDR2 FYNNEI. V was trimmed by 4 bases and J by 2 bases, leaving 9 bases between them. The chain's CDR3 is CASSGGMTYEQYF. The DNA of the CDR3 is TGTGCCAGCAGTGGTGGTATGACCTACGAGCAGTACTTC.

The V and J genes are TRBV4-3 and TRBJ2-3; 9 bases are a match to TRBD2. V lost 4 bases to trimming and J lost 6 bases; unmatched junction nucleotides: 11. The germline V gene has CDR1 LGHNA and CDR2 YSLEER. The CDR3 length is 16 residues. CDR3: CASSPLGGRAGDTQYF. For the CDR3, the DNA is TGCGCCAGCAGCCCTTTGGGCGGGAGGGCCGGGGATACGCAGTATTTT.

This clonotype was found a few times. CDR3 DNA: TGCAGTGCTAGAGAAACAGGGAGGGGAAACACCATATATTTT. It yields the protein CSARETGRGNTIYF. The genes are TRBV20-1 and TRBJ1-3; a weak D match, TRBD1 (6 bases). V lost 0 bases and J lost 4, with 10 bases in between. Per the germline V gene, CDR1 is DFQATT and CDR2 is SNEGSKA (reference sequence). The CDR3 spans 14 residues.

This clonotype was seen at least ten times. The chain recombines TRBV28 with TRBJ2-7, with D possibly TRBD1 on 5 matching bases. V gave up 3 bases and J gave up 3 bases, with 6 bases separating them. The CDR3 consists of 12 residues. Germline values: CDR1 MDHEN, CDR2 SYDVKM. CDR3 nucleotides: TGTGCCAGCAGTTTGGGGCTCTACGAGCAGTACTTC. Translation gives CASSLGLYEQYF.

In this sample, this clonotype turned up many times. V and J are TRBV29-1 and TRBJ2-7; a weak D match, TRBD1 (5 bases). CDR3 length: 13 amino acids. The germline V and J ends were trimmed by 5 bases and 3 bases, with 14 bases remaining between them. CDR1 is SQVTM and CDR2 is ANQGSEA in the germline V gene. CDR3 in DNA: TGCAGCGTTCGTACAGGTGGTGGCTACGAGCAGTACTTC. It encodes CSVRTGGGYEQYF.

The chain recombines TRBV20-1 with TRBJ2-1; 7 bases are shared with TRBD2. This CDR3 has 13 amino acids. CDR1 and CDR2 from the germline V gene are DFQATT and SNEGSKA (reference sequence). The CDR3 protein is CIAGDASYNEQFF. The CDR3 DNA reads TGCATTGCGGGAGATGCCTCCTACAATGAGCAGTTCTTC.

This clonotype was counted only a few times. This sequence joins TRBV6-5 and TRBJ2-1, with D perhaps matching TRBD1 (6 bases). The CDR3 consists of 13 residues. The germline CDR1 and CDR2 sequences are MNHEY and SVGAGI. V shed 7 bases and J shed 9 bases, with 16 bases lying between them. CDR3 loop: CASNLNQGREQFF. In DNA form, the CDR3 reads TGTGCCAGCAACCTCAATCAGGGGCGTGAGCAGTTCTTC.

This clonotype was seen more than once but under ten times. The chain has TRBV28 and TRBJ2-3; 11 bases are a match to TRBD1. This CDR3 is built from 13 residues. J was trimmed by 9 bases and V by 5 bases; bases with no gene match: 4. Per germline, CDR1 MDHEN and CDR2 SYDVKM. The CDR3 is CASSMDRGQTQYF. In DNA form, the CDR3 reads TGTGCCAGCAGTATGGACAGGGGGCAAACGCAGTATTTT.

This clonotype came up many times. The rearrangement joins TRBV3-1 to TRBJ2-4; possible D gene TRBD2, 6 bases. The CDR3 has 15 residues. V dropped 4 bases and J dropped 1 base, with 11 bases sitting between them. Germline V gene data show CDR1 as LGHDT and CDR2 as YNNKEL (reference sequence). The CDR3 nucleotides read TGTGCCAGCAGCCGGGGGGAGATCGCCAAAAACATTCAGTACTTC. Its translation: CASSRGEIAKNIQYF.

CDR3 coding DNA: TGTGCCAGCAGCTCTAACGTTGGATTCTCTGGGGCCAACGTCCTGACTTTC. Its protein product is CASSSNVGFSGANVLTF. The chain joins TRBV5-5 to TRBJ2-6, with unresolved D. Germline CDR1 is SGHKS and CDR2 is YYEKEE (reference sequence). The V end lost 3 bases, the J end lost 0 bases, and 13 bases lay between the germline ends. The CDR3 is made up of 17 amino acids.

This clonotype was seen a handful of times. This chain uses TRBV9 with TRBJ2-5; 15 bases match TRBD2. The CDR3 runs to 16 residues. V was pared by 0 bases and J by 4 bases, with 1 base of the junction left unmatched. Germline lookup yields CDR1 SGDLS and CDR2 YYNGEE. CDR3 region: CASSVAGLAGGETQYF. The CDR3 nucleotides are TGTGCCAGCAGCGTAGCGGGACTAGCGGGAGGAGAGACCCAGTACTTC.

This clonotype has ten or more counts. The chain couples TRBV3-1 to TRBJ2-7, with D uncertain. Germline lookup yields CDR1 LGHDT and CDR2 YNNKEL (reference sequence). Trimming took 4 bases from V and 3 from J, leaving 7 bases between them. CDR3 size: 12 residues. The CDR3 here is CASSPGLYEQYF. In DNA form, the CDR3 reads TGTGCCAGCAGCCCAGGCCTCTACGAGCAGTACTTC.

Many counts were recorded for this clonotype. The chain is built from TRBV5-1 and TRBJ2-7, with 7 bases lining up with TRBD1. The CDR3 is 14 residues long. Germline CDR1 reads SGHRS; CDR2 reads YFSETQ. Trimming took 0 bases from V and 4 from J; bases not matched to a gene: 4. The CDR3 DNA reads TGCGCCAGCAGCTTGGAGGGCAGGGGGTACGAGCAGTACTTC. It specifies CASSLEGRGYEQYF.

At least ten counts were recorded for this clonotype. The chain couples TRBV3-1 to TRBJ2-2; 9 nucleotides match TRBD1. Per germline, CDR1 LGHDT and CDR2 YNNKEL (reference sequence). V trimming: 1 base; J trimming: 5 bases; junction bases outside the gene matches: 2. The CDR3 has 15 amino acids. The CDR3 DNA reads as TGTGCCAGCAGCCAAGGGACAGGGGCAACCGGGGAGCTGTTTTTT. Protein: CASSQGTGATGELFF.

The table lists this clonotype with a few counts. The chain combines TRBV9 with TRBJ2-3; D is ambiguous. The CDR3 runs 11 residues. With 4 bases removed from V and 5 bases from J, the gap between germline ends came to 5 bases. Germline V gene sequence: CDR1 SGDLS, CDR2 YYNGEE. In nucleotides, the CDR3 is TGTGCCAGCAGCTCCGAAGATACGCAGTATTTT. Translation gives CASSSEDTQYF.

The V gene is TRBV5-4, the J gene TRBJ1-2; D gene unclear. Germline V lookup: CDR1 SGHNT, CDR2 YYREEE (reference sequence). The V and J ends lost 0 bases and 8 bases respectively, with 11 bases between them. CDR3 size: 13 residues. The CDR3 DNA is TGTGCCAGCAGCTTGGGAGGGCCTAGCGGCTACACCTTC. It codes for CASSLGGPSGYTF.

This clonotype was detected many times. The rearrangement uses TRBV10-3 and TRBJ2-3; D is undetermined. CDR1 and CDR2 (germline): ENHRY, SYGVKD. V gave up 2 bases and J gave up 1 base, with 4 bases separating them. This CDR3 contains 13 residues. CDR3 region: CAISESRTDTQYF. CDR3 coding DNA: TGTGCCATCAGTGAGAGCCGCACAGATACGCAGTATTTT.

This clonotype has a handful of counts. This chain joins TRBV7-2 and TRBJ1-5, with 9 bases fitting TRBD1. Per the germline V gene, CDR1 is SGHTA and CDR2 is FQGNSA. Losses at the gene ends were 5 bases for V and 7 bases for J; bases not matched to a gene: 12. This CDR3 comprises 16 residues. The CDR3 DNA reads as TGTGCCAGCAGCCTATTGGACAGGGGCCTAGGACAGCCCCAGCATTTT. This sequence encodes CASSLLDRGLGQPQHF.

The chain joins TRBV13 to TRBJ2-7, with a weak D call TRBD2 (5 bases). Trimming removed 5 bases from V and 2 bases from J, with 10 bases in between. CDR1 is PRHDT and CDR2 is FYEKMQ in the germline V gene (reference sequence). The CDR3 contains 13 residues. The DNA for the CDR3 is TGTGCCAGCAGCGGAGGACGGCCCTACGAGCAGTACTTC. It codes for CASSGGRPYEQYF.

The J gene is TRBJ2-1, the V gene TRBV3-1; D remains ambiguous. The germline V and J ends were trimmed by 1 base and 0 bases, with 10 bases remaining between them. Germline V gene data show CDR1 as LGHDT and CDR2 as YNNKEL (reference sequence). The CDR3 sequence is 16 residues long. The CDR3 loop reads CASSQGGKPSYNEQFF. The CDR3 DNA reads as TGTGCCAGCAGCCAAGGGGGAAAGCCCTCCTACAATGAGCAGTTCTTC.

This chain connects TRBV6-5 to TRBJ1-5, with D perhaps TRBD1 (5 bases). CDR1 is MNHEY and CDR2 is SVGAGI in the germline V gene. V was shortened by 2 bases and J by 7 bases, with 9 bases between the two germline ends. The CDR3 has 13 amino acids. Here the CDR3 DNA reads TGTGCCAGCAGTTACAGGGGAGGACAGCCCCAGCATTTT. Its protein product is CASSYRGGQPQHF.

The chain is built from TRBV7-2 and TRBJ1-6, with D possibly matching TRBD1 (5 bases). This CDR3 comprises 18 residues. Germline CDR1 is SGHTA and CDR2 is FQGNSA. The V end lost 2 bases, the J end lost 0 bases, and 14 bases lay between the germline ends. The CDR3 region is CASSLLGGGSSYNSPLHF. Written as DNA, the CDR3 is TGTGCCAGCAGCTTACTGGGGGGGGGAAGCTCCTATAATTCACCCCTCCACTTT.

This clonotype was seen repeatedly, ten times or more. This sequence joins TRBV20-1 and TRBJ1-3; D unresolved. The germline V gene has CDR1 DFQATT and CDR2 SNEGSKA (reference sequence). Trimming pared 3 bases from V and 3 bases from J, leaving 9 bases between. The length of the CDR3 is 13 residues. The CDR3 sequence: CSASLGGGNTIYF. CDR3 nucleotides: TGCAGTGCTAGCTTAGGTGGTGGAAACACCATATATTTT.

As to this clonotype: A much more abundant neighbour one base away suggests this may be a read error. The chain uses TRBV7-9 and TRBJ2-7; D is perhaps TRBD2 (5 bases). V shed 7 bases and J shed 5 bases, with 9 bases lying between them. Germline V gene lookup returns CDR1 SEHNR and CDR2 FQNEAQ (reference sequence). The CDR3 loop spans 11 amino acids. CDR3 sequence reads: CASTDGDEQYF. CDR3 bases: TGTGCCAGCACTGACGGGGACGAGCAGTACTTC. Filled out from reference TRBV7-9 and TRBJ2-7, the complete variable domain reads DTGVSQNPRHKITKRGQNVTFRCDPISEHNRLYWYRQTLGQGPEFLTYFQNEAQLEKSRLLSDRFSAERPKGSFSTLEIQRTEQGDSAMYLCASTDGDEQYFGPGTRLTVT.